Each of the 15 T cell receptor beta chains below was sequenced from the same sample in a study of blood T cell repertoires in COVID-19. Sequenced by immunoSEQ multiplex PCR; TCRdb stores in-frame clones only, minus some. The sample shows approximately 300,000 clones, around 84% of them seen only once. The source material was PBMCs or T cells enriched from blood (not recorded which). The source of these receptors is a woman under 30 who had recovered from COVID-19.

This clone was picked up one time. The chain is built from TRBV5-6 and TRBJ1-1, with a weak D call TRBD1 (6 bases). CDR3 length equals 15 residues. V was trimmed by 2 bases and J by 1 base, leaving 12 bases between them. Germline assignment: CDR1 SGHDT and CDR2 YYEEEE. CDR3 region: CASSFRQARNTEAFF. The CDR3 nucleotides are TGTGCCAGCAGCTTCCGACAGGCAAGGAACACTGAAGCTTTCTTT. The complete variable domain, with remaining parts taken from reference TRBV5-6 and TRBJ1-1, reads DAGVTQSPTHLIKTRGQQVTLRCSPKSGHDTVSWYQQALGQGPQFIFQYYEEEERQRGNFPDRFSGHQFPNYSSELNVNALLLGDSALYLCASSFRQARNTEAFFGQGTRLTVV.

This chain connects TRBV19 to TRBJ1-2; 7 nucleotides match TRBD1. V lost 3 bases to trimming and J lost 0 bases; unmatched junction nucleotides: 4. Germline V gene sequence: CDR1 LNHDA, CDR2 SQIVND (reference sequence). The length of the CDR3 is 15 residues. The CDR3 is CASSIDRVANYGYTF. CDR3 bases: TGTGCCAGTAGTATTGACAGGGTGGCTAACTATGGCTACACCTTC.

This chain connects TRBV9 to TRBJ2-5, with a weak D call TRBD2 (5 bases). Trimming stripped 4 bases from V and 5 bases from J, with 9 bases between. This CDR3 spans 12 amino acids. CDR1 is SGDLS, CDR2 YYNGEE, per germline. In nucleotides, the CDR3 is TGTGCCAGCAGCATCCGGAGGGAGACCCAGTACTTC. This codes for CASSIRRETQYF.

The J gene is TRBJ2-7, the V gene TRBV27; D possibly corresponds to TRBD2 (5 bases). The CDR3 spans 12 residues. V was shortened by 8 bases and J by 6 bases, with 14 bases between the two germline ends. CDR1 is MNHEY, CDR2 SMNVEV, per germline (reference sequence). This CDR3 is CASQGRGPEQYF. CDR3 DNA: TGTGCCAGCCAAGGACGGGGTCCCGAGCAGTACTTC.

This clone was seen only a few times. The rearrangement uses TRBV14 and TRBJ2-7, with TRBD1 identical over 11 bases. The CDR3 is 14 amino acids. The V gene end was trimmed by 6 bases and the J gene end by 4 bases; junction bases not matched to a gene: 5. CDR1 is SGHDN, CDR2 FVKESK, per germline. In DNA form, the CDR3 reads TGTGCCAGCAGGCCGGGACAGGGGGGTTACGAGCAGTACTTC. It yields the protein CASRPGQGGYEQYF.

This clone has only one observation. The chain links TRBV30 to TRBJ2-1; 10 nucleotides line up with TRBD2. This CDR3 region has 16 residues. From germline, CDR1 is GTSNPN and CDR2 SVGIG (reference sequence). With 2 bases clipped from V and 9 bases from J, the junction kept 13 bases outside the gene matches. CDR3 residues: CAWSLGTSGTDGEQFF. DNA of the CDR3: TGTGCCTGGAGTCTAGGAACTAGCGGGACGGACGGTGAGCAGTTCTTC. The full variable domain, completed using reference TRBV30 and TRBJ2-1, is SQTIHQWPATLVQPVGSPLSLECTVEGTSNPNLYWYRQAAGRGLQLLFYSVGIGQISSEVPQNLSASRPQDRQFILSSKKLLLSDSGFYLCAWSLGTSGTDGEQFFGPGTRLTVL.

The rearrangement joins TRBV18 to TRBJ1-2; TRBD1 aligns across 12 bases. CDR1 is KGHSH, CDR2 LQKENI, per germline. CDR3 length: 16 residues. The V segment lost 1 base and the J segment 8 bases; nucleotides outside the gene matches: 8. This CDR3 is CASSPLPGQGAEGYTF. The CDR3 nucleotides are TGTGCCAGCTCACCACTTCCGGGACAGGGGGCTGAGGGCTACACCTTC.

This clone was picked up one time. The CDR3 coding sequence is TGCGCCAGCAGCTTGGAGGTAGGGGTATACAATGAGCAGTTCTTC. Protein sequence: CASSLEVGVYNEQFF. The V and J genes are TRBV5-1 and TRBJ2-1; a weak D match, TRBD1 (5 bases). The CDR3 has 15 residues. Trimming left V 0 bases short and J 4 bases short, with 11 bases between. CDR1 is SGHRS, CDR2 YFSETQ, per germline. The full variable domain, with the rest looked up from reference TRBV5-1 and TRBJ2-1, is KAGVTQTPRYLIKTRGQQVTLSCSPISGHRSVSWYQQTPGQGLQFLFEYFSETQRNKGNFPGRFSGRQFSNSRSEMNVSTLELGDSALYLCASSLEVGVYNEQFFGPGTRLTVL.

The chain uses TRBV5-5 and TRBJ1-1, with D maybe TRBD1 (5 bases). The V gene lost 2 bases and the J gene lost 0 bases, with 8 bases spanning the gap. The CDR3 has 14 amino acids. Germline V lookup: CDR1 SGHKS, CDR2 YYEKEE (reference sequence). The DNA for the CDR3 is TGTGCCAGCAGCTTAGACAGCGTGAACACTGAAGCTTTCTTT. Its translation is CASSLDSVNTEAFF. Looking up the rest from reference TRBV5-5 and TRBJ1-1 gives the full variable domain: DAGVTQSPTHLIKTRGQQVTLRCSPISGHKSVSWYQQVLGQGPQFIFQYYEKEERGRGNFPDRFSARQFPNYSSELNVNALLLGDSALYLCASSLDSVNTEAFFGQGTRLTVV.

The J gene is TRBJ2-3, the V gene TRBV30; the match to TRBD2 covers 7 bases. CDR3 length: 14 residues. Germline values: CDR1 GTSNPN, CDR2 SVGIG (reference sequence). Losses at the gene ends were 2 bases for V and 1 base for J; bases not matched to a gene: 3. CDR3 in amino acids: CAWSRAGGTDTQYF. Written as DNA, the CDR3 is TGTGCCTGGAGTAGGGCGGGGGGCACAGATACGCAGTATTTT.

The chain links TRBV5-8 to TRBJ1-5; 9 nucleotides align to TRBD1. CDR1 and CDR2 (germline): SGHTS, YDEGEE. V shed 0 bases, J shed 7 bases, and the junction held 2 bases outside the gene matches. The length of the CDR3 is 14 residues. For the CDR3, the DNA is TGTGCCAGCAGCTTGGGGACAGGGGTACAGCCCCAGCATTTT. Encoded protein: CASSLGTGVQPQHF.

The chain employs TRBV11-2 and TRBJ2-1; 7 nucleotides match TRBD2. J was trimmed by 4 bases and V by 2 bases; bases with no gene match: 8. The CDR3 is 16 amino acids. Germline V gene data show CDR1 as SGHAT and CDR2 as FQNNGV. The CDR3 spells CASSLKAGTSYNEQFF. CDR3 sequence (DNA): TGTGCCAGCAGCTTAAAAGCGGGGACCTCTTACAATGAGCAGTTCTTC.

The V and J genes are TRBV28 and TRBJ2-7, with 7 bases fitting TRBD1. Trimming cost V 6 bases and J 4 bases; bases outside gene matches: 9. Germline V lookup: CDR1 MDHEN, CDR2 SYDVKM. This CDR3 is 14 amino acids long. CDR3 residues: CASRDPGQWYEQYF. CDR3 nucleotides: TGTGCCAGCAGAGATCCGGGACAGTGGTACGAGCAGTACTTC.

This clone was recorded a few times. The chain is built from TRBV3-1 (or the pseudogene TRBV3-2) and TRBJ2-6; D gene uncertain. The CDR3 extends over 15 amino acids. V was clipped by 0 bases and J by 0 bases, with 3 bases between them. Germline-derived CDR1 and CDR2 are LGHDT and YNNKEL (reference sequence). As DNA, the CDR3 is TGTGCCAGCAGCCAAGATTACTCTGGGGCCAACGTCCTGACTTTC. Its translation: CASSQDYSGANVLTF.

This clone showed up just a few times. The V call is TRBV28, the J call TRBJ2-7, with D unclear. CDR1 is MDHEN and CDR2 is SYDVKM in the germline V gene. V lost 3 bases, J lost 7 bases, and 4 bases lay in between. The CDR3 is 10 amino acids. CDR3 coding DNA: TGTGCCAGCAGTTTTGTAGAGCAGTACTTC. Translation gives CASSFVEQYF.